This record looks at one TCR beta chain sequence and its context. What it binds is not known. Obtained from alopecia areata patients were lesional scalp punch biopsies along with peripheral blood. The data originate from a study of CD8+ T cells in alopecia areata. On the study more broadly: A regimen of oral tofacitinib, 5 to 10 mg twice daily, was given to treated patients. Whole-study results and caveats: Tissue-resident alphabeta T cells belonging to normal skin likewise get sequenced within scalp specimens. Affected lesional scalp, above all in alopecia totalis/universalis, was more clonal than normal scalp.

The V and J ends lost 7 bases and 0 bases, in that order; junction bases with no gene match: 7. The CDR3 consists of 14 residues. The germline gives CDR1 SQVTM, CDR2 ANQGSEA. Extracted RNA was reverse transcribed into cDNA, the sequencing template. Measured with immunoSEQ multiplex PCR; TCRdb has only the in-frame clones, and not every one. Of roughly 150,000 clones listed, 47% were seen once; the top ten hold about 6.4%. V and J are TRBV29-1 and TRBJ2-7; 9 positions match TRBD2. The source is a human donor with alopecia areata. Sequencing was carried out using CD4+ T cells sorted from blood. For the CDR3, the DNA is TGCAGCGGGGAGACTAGCGGTCCCTCCTACGAGCAGTACTTC. Translated, it gives CSGETSGPSYEQYF.